This is a list of T cell receptor beta chains from one sample in a study of T cell responses to AZD1222 COVID-19 vaccine. Libraries were prepared by immunoSEQ multiplex PCR; TCRdb keeps only in-frame clonotypes and omits some of them. The sample lists about 160,000 clones, 90% occurring once. The starting material was peripheral blood, obtained 28 days after the second AZD1222 dose. The receptors here all came from an adult who received the AZD1222 COVID-19 vaccine. Both conserved end residues are part of each CDR3.

TRBV20-1,CSARGRGKLFF
TRBV7-8,CASSLTSGNYNEQFF
TRBV11-2,CASSFRTSGIETQYF
TRBV14,CASSPETSGQYTGELFF
TRBV7-9,CASSFEPDRASGGYTF
TRBV27,CASTTTSTDSSSSYNSPLHF
TRBV19,CASSIRAGEFYGYTF
TRBV7-2,CASSLVLAGLYNEQFF
TRBV6-2/TRBV6-3,CASSYSVRTSGLAQYF
TRBV11-2,CASSLASRQTEAFF
TRBV10-2,CASRGVGHNQPQHF
TRBV7-9,CASSFGLEDYGYTF
TRBV6-5,CASSYSGGTNYGYTF
TRBV5-4,CASSLALEKETQYF
TRBV19,CASRSGGTDTQYF
TRBV23-1,CASPTDVPSPLHF
TRBV5-4,CASSLGGAGELFF
TRBV18,CASSPPGQPLNQPQHF
TRBV2,CASRASGSPPHEQYF
TRBV9,CASSPLDTGLKSGNTIYF
TRBV6-5,CASSYRVWMNTEAFF
TRBV27,CASMDTGRNEQYF
TRBV2,CASSEAETSLAGETQYF
TRBV20-1,CSASRQGYGYTF
TRBV19,CAPKEGAFGGYTF
TRBV7-8,CASSHGTVNTEAFF
TRBV6-5,CASRLGAYNEQFF
TRBV5-1,CASSPGPLNTEAFF
TRBV2,CASSGREGRGEQYF
TRBV7-9,CASSLGTGSSNSPLHF
TRBV27,CASSLEAGAANTGELFF
TRBV7-9,CASSSDEQSRYTF
TRBV14,CASSQEAGKLTDTQYF
TRBV13,CASSRRTDIIETQYF
TRBV7-9,CASSLGQVDTGELFF
TRBV30,CAWGATGAEAFF
TRBV12-3/TRBV12-4,CASSRSGGEQFF
TRBV29-1,CSAADRGNTEAFF
TRBV5-6,CASSLSGTNYNEQFF
TRBV24-1,CATSASNEQFF
TRBV3-1/TRBV3-2,CASSRRSGSGPNDIQYF
TRBV5-1,CASSRQGASNEQFF
TRBV9,CASSVVGLAGGGTGELFF
TRBV10-3,CATTGTSGTADTQYF
TRBV2,CASGAGALSYEQYF
TRBV28,CASSLSREGYGYTF
TRBV27,CASSLSGIATNEKLFF
TRBV5-1,CASSYGLQDTDEQFF
TRBV10-2,CASSENPDRGDGYTF
TRBV21-1,CASSLIGGLQTPTEAFF
TRBV24-1,CATSDSKGLREKLFF
TRBV11-2,CASSFLEGMNTEAFF
TRBV6-2/TRBV6-3,CASSSQGGLPEAFF
TRBV5-1,CASSRQGSSYEQYF
TRBV19,CASSLQGGRQPQHF
TRBV28,CASSLGDRGRVEQYF
TRBV2,CASSEAVLLRGEGYEQYF
TRBV6-5,CASSYRGRATGELFF
TRBV11-2,CASSSNRGRNSPLHF
TRBV7-9,CASSLSLVGEQYF